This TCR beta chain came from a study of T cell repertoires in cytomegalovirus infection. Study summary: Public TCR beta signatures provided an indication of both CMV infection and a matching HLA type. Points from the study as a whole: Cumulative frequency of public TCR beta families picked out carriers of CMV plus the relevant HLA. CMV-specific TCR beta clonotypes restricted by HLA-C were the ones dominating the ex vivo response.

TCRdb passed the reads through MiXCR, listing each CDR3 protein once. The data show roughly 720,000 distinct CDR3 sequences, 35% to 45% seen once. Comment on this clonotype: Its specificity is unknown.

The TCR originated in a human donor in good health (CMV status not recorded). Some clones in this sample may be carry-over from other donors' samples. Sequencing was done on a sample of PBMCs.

CDR3 region: CASSPHDRETQYF. CDR3 coding DNA: TGTGCCAGCAGTCCCCATGACCGTGAAACGCAGTATTTT. The J gene is TRBJ2-3, the V gene TRBV7-6; D unclear. The CDR3 spans 13 residues. From germline, CDR1 is SGHVS and CDR2 FNYEAQ. V was cut by 6 bases and J by 9 bases, with 16 bases left in between. Looking up the rest from reference TRBV7-6 and TRBJ2-3 gives the full variable domain: GAGVSQSPRYKVTKRGQDVALRCDPISGHVSLYWYRQALGQGPEFLTYFNYEAQQDKSGLPNDRFSAERPEGSISTLTIQRTEQRDSAMYRCASSPHDRETQYFGPGTRLTVL.